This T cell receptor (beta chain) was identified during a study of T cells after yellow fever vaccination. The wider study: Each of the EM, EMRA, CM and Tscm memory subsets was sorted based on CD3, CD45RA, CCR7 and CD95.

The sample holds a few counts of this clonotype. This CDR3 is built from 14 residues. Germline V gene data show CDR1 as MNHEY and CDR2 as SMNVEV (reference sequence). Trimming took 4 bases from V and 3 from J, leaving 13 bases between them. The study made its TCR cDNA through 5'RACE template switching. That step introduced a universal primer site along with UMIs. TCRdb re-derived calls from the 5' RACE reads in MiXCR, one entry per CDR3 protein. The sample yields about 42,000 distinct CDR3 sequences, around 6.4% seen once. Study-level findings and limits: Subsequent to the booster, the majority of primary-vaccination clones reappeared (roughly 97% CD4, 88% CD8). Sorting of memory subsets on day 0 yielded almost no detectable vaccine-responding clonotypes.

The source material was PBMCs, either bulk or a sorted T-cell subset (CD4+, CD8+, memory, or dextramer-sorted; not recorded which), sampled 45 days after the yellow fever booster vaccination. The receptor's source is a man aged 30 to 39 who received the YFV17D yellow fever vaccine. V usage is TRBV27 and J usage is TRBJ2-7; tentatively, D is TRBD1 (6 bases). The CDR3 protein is CASSSGTPGYEQYF. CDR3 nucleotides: TGTGCCAGCAGTTCCGGGACACCGGGCTACGAGCAGTACTTC.